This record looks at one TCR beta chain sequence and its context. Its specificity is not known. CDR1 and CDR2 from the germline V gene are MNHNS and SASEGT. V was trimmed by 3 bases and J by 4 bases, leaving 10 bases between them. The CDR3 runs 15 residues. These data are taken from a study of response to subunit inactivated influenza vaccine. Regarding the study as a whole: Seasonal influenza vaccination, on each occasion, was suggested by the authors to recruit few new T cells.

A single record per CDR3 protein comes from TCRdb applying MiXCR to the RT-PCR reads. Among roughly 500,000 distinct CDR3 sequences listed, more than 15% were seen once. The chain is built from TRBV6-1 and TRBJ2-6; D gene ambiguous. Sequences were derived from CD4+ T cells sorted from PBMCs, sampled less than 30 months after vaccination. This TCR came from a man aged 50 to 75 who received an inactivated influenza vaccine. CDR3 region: CASSESEPGANVLTF. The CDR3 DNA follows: TGTGCCAGCAGTGAGTCCGAACCCGGGGCCAACGTCCTGACTTTC.